This T cell receptor beta chain emerged from a study of cytomegalovirus exposure and HLA in healthy donors. Findings and limits, study-wide: In a later analysis, parvovirus B19, influenza, CMV and Epstein-Barr virus appeared linked to several top co-occurrence clusters. For cytomegalovirus status, the classifier reportedly gave diagnoses with high specificity and sensitivity. Altogether, 160 or so TCR beta chains were recorded as cytomegalovirus-associated.

To note about this clone: Its antigen remains unidentified.

The CDR3 has 14 residues. Germline loops: CDR1 MDHEN, CDR2 SYDVKM. The germline V and J ends were trimmed by 2 bases and 4 bases, with 9 bases remaining between them. PCR involved 60 Vbeta and 13 Jbeta primers. The data were produced by immunoSEQ multiplex PCR, yet TCRdb's version contains in-frame clones alone and is incomplete. Among some 130,000 clones listed, 77% were seen once. The sequencing input was PBMCs. This clonotype was sampled from a male donor in good health and CMV-seropositive. The rearrangement uses TRBV28 and TRBJ2-1, with D perhaps matching TRBD2 (5 bases). The CDR3 protein is CASSLAGPYNEQFF. Written as DNA, the CDR3 is TGTGCCAGCAGTTTAGCGGGCCCTTACAATGAGCAGTTCTTC.